This is a list of T cell receptor beta chains from one sample in a study of T-cell reconstitution after alpha-beta-depleted transplantation in children. A single record per CDR3 protein comes from TCRdb applying MiXCR to the PCR reads. The sample holds about 490,000 distinct CDR3 sequences, roughly a tenth seen once. Sequences were derived from PBMCs, sampled before TCRalphabeta/CD19-depleted stem cell transplant. These receptors were obtained from a child under 10 years old with inherited bone marrow failure, due to receive a stem cell transplant. The CDR3 runs from the conserved cysteine through the conserved F or W. D genes are given only for firm matches. A row's size may be missing; if present it is once, few, many or a size class.

d_call: NA; v_call: TRBV7-6; j_call: TRBJ2-1; cdr3_length: 14; clone_size: many; cdr3_nt: TGTGCCAGCAGCTCACTAAGAGTGGTTGGTGAGCAGTTCTTC; cdr3_aa: CASSSLRVVGEQFF
d_call: NA; v_call: TRBV12-3/TRBV12-4; j_call: TRBJ2-7; cdr3_length: 12; clone_size: many; cdr3_nt: TGTGCCAGCAGCTTCGGACTACACGAGCAGTACTTC; cdr3_aa: CASSFGLHEQYF
d_call: NA; v_call: TRBV28; j_call: TRBJ2-3; cdr3_length: 16; clone_size: many; cdr3_nt: TGTGCCAGCAGTCTGCAGGGGCCTGGGGGACCAGATACGCAGTATTTT; cdr3_aa: CASSLQGPGGPDTQYF
d_call: NA; v_call: TRBV27; j_call: TRBJ1-5; cdr3_length: 13; clone_size: many; cdr3_nt: TGTGCCAGCAGTTTTACCCGCAATCAGCCCCAGCATTTT; cdr3_aa: CASSFTRNQPQHF
d_call: NA; v_call: TRBV12-3/TRBV12-4; j_call: TRBJ2-5; cdr3_length: 12; clone_size: many; cdr3_nt: TGTGCCAGCAGGGCGGGAATGGAGACCCAGTACTTC; cdr3_aa: CASRAGMETQYF
d_call: TRBD1; v_call: TRBV5-1; j_call: TRBJ2-7; cdr3_length: 16; clone_size: many; cdr3_nt: TGCGCCAGCAGCTGGGCTATGGGACAGGGGAGCTACGAGCAGTACTTC; cdr3_aa: CASSWAMGQGSYEQYF
d_call: NA; v_call: TRBV29-1; j_call: TRBJ2-1; cdr3_length: 14; clone_size: many; cdr3_nt: TGCAGCGTTGAAGAGGCTAGCGCCGACAATGAGCAGTTCTTC; cdr3_aa: CSVEEASADNEQFF
d_call: NA; v_call: TRBV5-6; j_call: TRBJ2-7; cdr3_length: 15; clone_size: many; cdr3_nt: TGTGCCAGCAGCCTGACACCCAGGAGCTCCTACGAGCAGTACTTC; cdr3_aa: CASSLTPRSSYEQYF
d_call: NA; v_call: TRBV20-1; j_call: TRBJ2-5; cdr3_length: 18; clone_size: many; cdr3_nt: TGCAGTGCTAGAGATGGGGGCATGGGTGGGAGTTACGGAGAGACCCAGTACTTC; cdr3_aa: CSARDGGMGGSYGETQYF
d_call: NA; v_call: TRBV6-5; j_call: TRBJ2-3; cdr3_length: 16; clone_size: NA; cdr3_nt: TGTGCCAGCAGTTCCAACCGGGAGTACAACACAGATACGCAGTATTTT; cdr3_aa: CASSSNREYNTDTQYF
d_call: TRBD2; v_call: TRBV4-3; j_call: TRBJ2-5; cdr3_length: 16; clone_size: many; cdr3_nt: TGCGCCAGCAGCCCCGGACTAGCGGGACTTCAAGAGACCCAGTACTTC; cdr3_aa: CASSPGLAGLQETQYF
d_call: NA; v_call: TRBV12-3/TRBV12-4; j_call: TRBJ1-2; cdr3_length: 17; clone_size: NA; cdr3_nt: TGTGCCAGCAGCCCCGGGACCGCCTTTTCCCGGAACTATGGCTACACCTTC; cdr3_aa: CASSPGTAFSRNYGYTF
d_call: TRBD1; v_call: TRBV6-2/TRBV6-3; j_call: TRBJ2-1; cdr3_length: 15; clone_size: NA; cdr3_nt: TGTGCCAGCAGTCCCCCGGACAGGGTTACTAATGAGCAGTTCTTC; cdr3_aa: CASSPPDRVTNEQFF
d_call: TRBD1; v_call: TRBV5-1; j_call: TRBJ2-7; cdr3_length: 15; clone_size: many; cdr3_nt: TGCGCCAGCAGCACGGAGACAGGGACGAGGTACGAGCAGTACTTC; cdr3_aa: CASSTETGTRYEQYF
d_call: NA; v_call: TRBV29-1; j_call: TRBJ2-2; cdr3_length: 13; clone_size: many; cdr3_nt: TGCAGCGTTGGCGAGGCCAGAATGGGGGAGCTGTTTTTT; cdr3_aa: CSVGEARMGELFF
d_call: NA; v_call: TRBV7-2; j_call: TRBJ2-7; cdr3_length: 17; clone_size: many; cdr3_nt: TGTGCCAGCAGCTTAGGAATGGGCGGAGCCGTAGAATACGAGCAGTACTTC; cdr3_aa: CASSLGMGGAVEYEQYF